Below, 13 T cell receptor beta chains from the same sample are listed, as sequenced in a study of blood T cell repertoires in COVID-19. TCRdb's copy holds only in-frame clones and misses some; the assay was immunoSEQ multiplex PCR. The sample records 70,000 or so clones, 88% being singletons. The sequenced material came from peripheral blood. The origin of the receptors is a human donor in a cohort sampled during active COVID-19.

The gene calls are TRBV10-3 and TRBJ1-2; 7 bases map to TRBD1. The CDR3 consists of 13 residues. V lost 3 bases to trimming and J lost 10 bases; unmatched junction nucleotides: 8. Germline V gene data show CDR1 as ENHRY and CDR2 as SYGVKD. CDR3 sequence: CAISEGQEIDYTF. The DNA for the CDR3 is TGTGCCATCAGTGAAGGACAGGAGATTGACTACACCTTC.

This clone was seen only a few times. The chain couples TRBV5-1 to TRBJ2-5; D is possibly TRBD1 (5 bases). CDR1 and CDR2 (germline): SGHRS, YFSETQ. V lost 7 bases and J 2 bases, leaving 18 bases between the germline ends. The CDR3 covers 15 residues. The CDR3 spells CASRSPLTAQETQYF. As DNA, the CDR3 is TGCGCCAGCCGCTCACCCCTGACAGCACAAGAGACCCAGTACTTC.

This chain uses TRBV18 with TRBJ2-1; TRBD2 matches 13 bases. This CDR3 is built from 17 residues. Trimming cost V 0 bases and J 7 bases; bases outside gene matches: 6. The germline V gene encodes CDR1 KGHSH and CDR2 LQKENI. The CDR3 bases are TGTGCCAGCTCACCACCAACTAGCGGGAGGGAGGGGAATGAGCAGTTCTTC. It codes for CASSPPTSGREGNEQFF. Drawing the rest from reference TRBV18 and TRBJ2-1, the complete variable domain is NAGVMQNPRHLVRRRGQEARLRCSPMKGHSHVYWYRQLPEEGLKFMVYLQKENIIDESGMPKERFSAEFPKEGPSILRIQQVVRGDSAAYFCASSPPTSGREGNEQFFGPGTRLTVL.

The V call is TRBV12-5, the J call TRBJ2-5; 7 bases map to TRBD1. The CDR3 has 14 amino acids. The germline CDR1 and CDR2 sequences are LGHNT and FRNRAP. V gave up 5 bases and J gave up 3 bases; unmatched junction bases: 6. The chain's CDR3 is CASGLSGTEETQYF. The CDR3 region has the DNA TGTGCTAGTGGTCTATCCGGGACAGAAGAGACCCAGTACTTC.

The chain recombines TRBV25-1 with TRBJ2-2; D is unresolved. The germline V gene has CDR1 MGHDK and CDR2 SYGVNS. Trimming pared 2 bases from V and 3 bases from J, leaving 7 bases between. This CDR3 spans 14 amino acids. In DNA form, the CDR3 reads TGTGCCAGCAGTGAAAACCACTACACCGGGGAGCTGTTTTTT. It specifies CASSENHYTGELFF.

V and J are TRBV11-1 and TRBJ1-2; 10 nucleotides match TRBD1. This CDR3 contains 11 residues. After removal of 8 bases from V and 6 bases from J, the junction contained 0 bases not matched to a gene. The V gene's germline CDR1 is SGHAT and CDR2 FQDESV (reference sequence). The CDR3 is CASGQGDGYTF. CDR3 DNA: TGTGCCAGCGGACAGGGGGATGGCTACACCTTC.

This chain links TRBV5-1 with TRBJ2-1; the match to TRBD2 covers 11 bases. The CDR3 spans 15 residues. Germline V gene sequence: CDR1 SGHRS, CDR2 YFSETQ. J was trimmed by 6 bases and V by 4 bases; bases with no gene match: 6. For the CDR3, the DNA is TGCGCCAGCAGCCTAGCGGGAGGAAAGGTCAATGAGCAGTTCTTC. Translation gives CASSLAGGKVNEQFF.

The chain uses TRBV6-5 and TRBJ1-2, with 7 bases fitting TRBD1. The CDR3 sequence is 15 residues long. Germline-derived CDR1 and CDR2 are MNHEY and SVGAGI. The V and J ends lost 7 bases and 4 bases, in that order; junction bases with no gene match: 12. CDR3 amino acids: CASTTGDSIFYGYTF. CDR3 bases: TGTGCCAGCACCACAGGGGACAGCATTTTCTATGGCTACACCTTC.

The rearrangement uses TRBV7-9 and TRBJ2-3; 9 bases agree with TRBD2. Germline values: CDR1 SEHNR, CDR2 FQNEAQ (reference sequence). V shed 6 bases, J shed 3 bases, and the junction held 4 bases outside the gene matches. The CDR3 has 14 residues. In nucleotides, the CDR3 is TGTGCCAGCAGGGCGGGAGGGACGACAGATACGCAGTATTTT. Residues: CASRAGGTTDTQYF.

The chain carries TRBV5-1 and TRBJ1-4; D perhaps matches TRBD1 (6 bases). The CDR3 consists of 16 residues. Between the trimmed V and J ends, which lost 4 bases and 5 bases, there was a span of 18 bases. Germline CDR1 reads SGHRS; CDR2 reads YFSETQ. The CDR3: CASSPTSRGLNEKLFF. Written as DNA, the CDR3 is TGCGCCAGCAGCCCGACGAGCAGGGGATTAAATGAAAAACTGTTTTTT.

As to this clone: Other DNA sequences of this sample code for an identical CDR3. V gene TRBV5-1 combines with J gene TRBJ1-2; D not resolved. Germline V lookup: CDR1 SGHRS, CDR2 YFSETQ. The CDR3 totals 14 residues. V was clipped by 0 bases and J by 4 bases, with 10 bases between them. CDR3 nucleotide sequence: TGCGCCAGCAGCTTGGAGGGAGGAGCCTATGGCTACACCTTC. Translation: CASSLEGGAYGYTF.

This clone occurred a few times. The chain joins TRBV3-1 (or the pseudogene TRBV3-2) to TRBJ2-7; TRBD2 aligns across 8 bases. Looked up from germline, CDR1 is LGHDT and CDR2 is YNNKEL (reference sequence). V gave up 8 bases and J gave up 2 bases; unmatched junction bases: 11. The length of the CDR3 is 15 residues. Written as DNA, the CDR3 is TGTGCCAGCGGGTACAGCGGGGGTTCTACCTACGAGCAGTACGTC. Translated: CASGYSGGSTYEQYV.

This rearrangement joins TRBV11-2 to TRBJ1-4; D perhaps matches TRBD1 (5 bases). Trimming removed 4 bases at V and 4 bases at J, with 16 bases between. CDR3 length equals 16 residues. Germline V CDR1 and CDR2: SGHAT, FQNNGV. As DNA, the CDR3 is TGTGCCAGCAGCTCAGTGGGGGGGAGATATAATGAAAAACTGTTTTTT. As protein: CASSSVGGRYNEKLFF.